This TCR beta chain was profiled in a study of blood T cell repertoires in COVID-19. Study-wide context: T cells, B-cell-depleted T cells, or PBMCs supplied cDNA or gDNA.

Patients from Seattle were sampled longitudinally, starting during active infection. The CDR3 runs 14 residues. Trimming removed 0 bases from V and 3 bases from J, with 6 bases in between. From germline, CDR1 is SGHTA and CDR2 FQGTGA. Per the authors' pipeline: By means of reference gene primer amplification, nucleated cell counts were estimated. Assay used: immunoSEQ multiplex PCR; TCRdb lists only in-frame clones, some missing. Clone size and V and J calls were adopted from that table, with D and trimming inferred from the DNA. Of over 200,000 clones listed, about 83% are singletons. Specimen: peripheral blood. The genes are TRBV7-3 and TRBJ2-1, with a tentative D call TRBD1 (5 bases). The clonotype originates from a woman younger than 45 with COVID-19, enrolled during active disease. CDR3 bases: TGTGCCAGCAGCTTAACGGGGCTCTACAATGAGCAGTTCTTC. Protein product: CASSLTGLYNEQFF.